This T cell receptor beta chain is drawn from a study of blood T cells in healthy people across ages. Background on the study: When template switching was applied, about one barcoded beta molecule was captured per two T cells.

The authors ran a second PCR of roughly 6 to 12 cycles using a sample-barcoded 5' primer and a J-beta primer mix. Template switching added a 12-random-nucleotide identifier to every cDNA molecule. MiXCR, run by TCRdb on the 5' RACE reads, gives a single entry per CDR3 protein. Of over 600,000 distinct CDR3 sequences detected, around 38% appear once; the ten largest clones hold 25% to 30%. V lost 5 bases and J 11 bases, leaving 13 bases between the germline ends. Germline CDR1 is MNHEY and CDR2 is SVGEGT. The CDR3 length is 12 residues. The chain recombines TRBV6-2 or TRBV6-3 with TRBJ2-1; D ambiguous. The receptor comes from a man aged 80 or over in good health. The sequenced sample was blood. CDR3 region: CASSATGHKQFF. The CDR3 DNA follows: TGTGCCAGCAGTGCAACGGGCCACAAGCAGTTCTTC.